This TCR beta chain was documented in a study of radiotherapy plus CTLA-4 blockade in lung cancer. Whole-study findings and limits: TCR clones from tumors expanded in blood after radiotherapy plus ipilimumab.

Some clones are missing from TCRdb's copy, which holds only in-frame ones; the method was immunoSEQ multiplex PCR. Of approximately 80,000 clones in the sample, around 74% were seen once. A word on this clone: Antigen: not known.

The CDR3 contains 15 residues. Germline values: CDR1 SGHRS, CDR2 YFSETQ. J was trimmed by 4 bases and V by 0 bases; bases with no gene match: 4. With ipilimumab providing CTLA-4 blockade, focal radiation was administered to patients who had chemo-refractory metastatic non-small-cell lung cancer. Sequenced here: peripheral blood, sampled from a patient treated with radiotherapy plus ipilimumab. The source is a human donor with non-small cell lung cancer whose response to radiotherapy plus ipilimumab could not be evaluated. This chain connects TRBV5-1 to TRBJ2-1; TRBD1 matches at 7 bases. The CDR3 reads CASSLGQGPYNEQFF. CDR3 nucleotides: TGCGCCAGCAGCTTGGGACAGGGCCCTTACAATGAGCAGTTCTTC.